The rows below give T cell receptor beta chains drawn from one sample of a study of T cell changes during pregnancy in multiple sclerosis. Profiling relied on immunoSEQ multiplex PCR, and the TCRdb table lists in-frame clones only, not all of them. The data hold around 39,000 clones, with roughly 84% observed a single time. Here the sequenced sample was CD8+ T cells from peripheral blood mononuclear cells, taken in the first trimester of pregnancy. These receptors all come from a female donor with multiple sclerosis, enrolled in a pregnancy study. Both conserved end residues are part of each CDR3. The D gene is left open where the match is weak. Size is stated for part of the rows, as once, few or many counts, or as a class when the clone is expanded.

clone_size	d_call	j_call	v_call	cdr3_nt	cdr3_aa
.	.	TRBJ1-2	TRBV7-9	TGTGCCAGCAGACTCGGACGGGGGGTGGATGGCTACACCTTC	CASRLGRGVDGYTF
.	TRBD1	TRBJ2-5	TRBV9	TGTGCCAGCAGCGTAGGAGGGACAGGGCGGGAGACCCAGTACTTC	CASSVGGTGRETQYF
.	.	TRBJ1-2	TRBV5-6	TGTGCCAGCAGCTTGGAACAGGAAGGCTACACCTTC	CASSLEQEGYTF
.	.	TRBJ1-5	TRBV4-3	TGCGCCAGCAGCCAAGAAGCGAATAGCAATCAGCCCCAGCATTTT	CASSQEANSNQPQHF
.	.	TRBJ1-1	TRBV6-1	TGTGCCAGCAGGGAGCGCGAATTCCTCTTT	CASREREFLF
.	.	TRBJ1-2	TRBV7-9	TGTGCCAGCAGCTTAGTGGAGCAGTTGGGTGGCTACACCTTC	CASSLVEQLGGYTF
.	.	TRBJ2-5	TRBV7-3	TGTGCCAGCAGCTTAAACGGCCCAGGAACCATTGGGGAGACCCAGTACTTC	CASSLNGPGTIGETQYF
once	TRBD2	TRBJ2-5	TRBV13	TGTGCCAGCAGCTTCTCCCTAGCGGGGGGCCAGGGTGGAGAGACCCAGTACTTC	CASSFSLAGGQGGETQYF
.	.	TRBJ2-3	TRBV7-2	TGTGCCAGCAGCTTAGGCTATAGGGGAAAAGGCACAGATACGCAGTATTTT	CASSLGYRGKGTDTQYF
once	.	TRBJ2-2	TRBV9	TGTGCCAGCAGCGTAGGGGGGGACGCGAACACCGGGGAGCTGTTTTTT	CASSVGGDANTGELFF